The sequence of this TCR beta chain was determined in a study of CD4 T cells in relation to SARS-CoV-2 and coronaviruses. The method was immunoSEQ multiplex PCR; TCRdb's version includes in-frame clones alone and lacks a portion of them. The sample includes about 65,000 clones, around 86% seen only once; the top ten take roughly 1.6%. CD4+ T cells from unexposed donors were obtained before the COVID-19 pandemic (2011-2018). Naive and memory CD4+ T cells were separated from cryopreserved PBMCs. The sample taken for sequencing was memory CD4+ T cells from PBMCs. The sequence derives from a human donor in good health.

CDR3 coding DNA: TGTGCCAGCAGCTTAGACTTGGAAAGTGAGCAGTTCTTC. Its protein is CASSLDLESEQFF. The V and J genes are TRBV11-2 and TRBJ2-1; no firm D call. Looked up from germline, CDR1 is SGHAT and CDR2 is FQNNGV. The V gene lost 0 bases and the J gene lost 9 bases, with 9 bases spanning the gap. The CDR3 contains 13 residues.